This T cell receptor (beta chain) was retrieved from a study of human T cells and chemical hapten exposure (dated by TCRdb to the early 2020s). Regarding the study in general: For sensitization, 2% DPC in acetone was applied to an approximately 2 cm by approximately 2 cm area of upper inner arm skin. Weekly therapeutic DPC doses were additionally applied to the scalp of patients throughout the approximately 24-week study period. Patch tests used Finn chambers with 0.01% DPC on the upper back, scored after 6 days by International Contact Dermatitis Research Group standards. Most of the patients in the cohort were female, and the cohort covered alopecia areata with under or over 50% scalp involvement, alopecia totalis and alopecia universalis. Libraries were pooled for sequencing, and variation in per-sample TCR yields was attributed mainly to small differences in library volumes within the pool. This study followed changes in the peripheral blood TCR repertoire in vivo during primary and secondary sensitization of alopecia patients to the hapten diphenylcyclopropenone (DPC). Blood samples were taken from patients before sensitization (week 0) and then at 2, 6 and about 24 weeks after DPC sensitization. Blood for TCR sequencing was provided by twenty-nine alopecia patients at one to four time points (pre-sensitization, 2, 6 and 24 weeks).

The protocol used for the library was RACE. Instrument used: NextSeq 500. Library preparation attached unique molecular identifiers to individual cDNA molecules for quantitative, reproducible TCR counting. From each blood RNA sample, both TCR alpha and TCR beta chains were sequenced. Concerning the study's data processing: The median number of TCRs per sample was approximately 98,000, ranging from roughly 20,000 to 690,600. The Decombinator software suite was used to annotate V, J and CDR3 in the TCR reads. For the PS versus PT1 abundance plots, all samples were subsampled to the same number of TCRs (28,000). TCRs were defined as expanded if absent before sensitization and observed at least eight times at the 2-week time point. Through fastp at Q25 and MiXCR, TCRdb rebuilt clones from the public reads, retaining in-frame beta chains. Each CDR3 protein appears once, grouped with its most common genes and DNA. In this record, the V and J calls reflect TCRdb's handling and not the investigators' own analysis. The sample table lists fewer than 200,000 distinct CDR3 sequences, more than 25% of them with a count of one. The ten biggest clones cover roughly 3% of the sample.

Points on this clonotype: Its cognate antigen has yet to be identified. No much larger clonotype is one base removed from it; base qualities were not supplied.

This specimen's time point label, interpreted: pre-sensitization, week 0. The treatment or condition label of this sample denotes: therapeutic diphenylcyclopropenone sensitization with weekly scalp DPC. At every patch-test visit, the blood draw took place before the patch test was put on. Patients were eligible if aged 18 to 70, diagnosed with alopecia and judged suitable for DPC therapy, and pregnant patients were excluded. Total RNA was isolated from unfractionated whole blood collected in Tempus Blood RNA tubes. V is reduced by 6 bases and J by 2 bases, leaving a spacing of 12 bases between them. The CDR3 runs 14 residues from the cysteine to the phenylalanine. Only the CDR3 part of the read is kept: 42 bases, read in frame from the first base. CDR1 and CDR2 (ENHRY, SYGVKD) derive from the germline V gene. Broad study findings and their caveats: Repeated subsampling changed both the strength of the expansion versus patch-test correlation and the threshold at which the correlation became significant. DPC sensitization did not change the number of TCRs with a frequency above 1 in 1000, and there was no evidence of changes in global repertoire structure. Expanded TCRs formed significantly more large CDR3 similarity clusters than pre-sensitization or healthy control sets, consistent with antigen-driven responses. The number of PT1 expanded TCRs positively correlated with patch test score, significant at thresholds 8, 16 and 32 but not 4. All patients had alopecia, a presumed autoimmune disease, so their immune response might differ from that of healthy individuals.

The receptor's source is a woman between 25 and 40 years old with alopecia areata. Some clones in this sample may be carry-over from other donors' samples. Recombination connected TRBV10-3 to TRBJ2-3; no D segment can be confidently identified. The input for sequencing was whole blood, taken in connection with sensitization to the hapten diphenylcyclopropenone (DPC). The CDR3 reads as follows: CAIRDGINTDTQYF. The bases read TGTGCCATCAGAGATGGGATCAACACAGATACGCAGTATTTT.